This T cell receptor beta chain is drawn from a study of blood T cell repertoires in COVID-19. Study context: Samples taken during acute and convalescent COVID-19 were collected in the United States, Italy and Spain.

The CDR3 totals 14 residues. Germline loops: CDR1 SGHRS, CDR2 YFSETQ. Trimming cost V 0 bases and J 4 bases, with 7 bases left between them. In the original workflow: Amplification of reference gene primers was used by the study to estimate nucleated cell counts. Measured with immunoSEQ multiplex PCR; TCRdb has only the in-frame clones, and not every one. That table supplies the V and J calls and clone size; D and trimming were determined from the DNA. The sample lists some 110,000 clones, roughly 90% occurring once. The chain uses TRBV5-1 and TRBJ2-2; D call uncertain. The sequence came from a human donor in a cohort sampled during active COVID-19. Sequenced material: peripheral blood. CDR3 in DNA: TGCGCCAGCAGCTTGGCCCAGTCCACCGGGGAGCTGTTTTTT. Protein product: CASSLAQSTGELFF.